The clone carrying this T cell receptor (beta chain) showed up just a few times. The antigen is unknown. This entry belongs to a study of shared clonotypes between healthy human individuals. The study's findings and limits: Of the naive CD4 clonotypes, roughly 5.2% were shared across a handful of donors. Generation probabilities of non-shared clonotypes were lower (relative to those shared by all four donors).

Per germline, CDR1 SGHRS and CDR2 YFSETQ. The length of the CDR3 is 15 residues. With V trimmed by 6 bases and J by 0 bases, 5 bases remained unmatched. Sorted subsets were amplified in replicate PCRs using about 210 ng DNA, 32,000 or so T cell genomes. Original analysis: Without quality scores, immunoSEQ junctional reads could not be filtered like full-length reads. Profiling relied on immunoSEQ multiplex PCR, and the TCRdb table lists in-frame clones only, not all of them. Clone size and V and J calls were adopted from that table, with D and trimming inferred from the DNA. The top ten hold roughly 1.4% of the sample, which has about 1 million clones, about 76% seen once.

The sequence derives from a man between 18 and 29 years old in good health. Sequenced material: memory CD4+ T cells sorted from blood. As for subset: CD45RA-negative fraction. The rearrangement joins TRBV5-1 to TRBJ2-2; 7 bases line up with TRBD2. In nucleotides, the CDR3 is TGCGCCAGCACCCCAGCGGGATCGAACACCGGGGAGCTGTTTTTT. Protein product: CASTPAGSNTGELFF. Supplemented by reference TRBV5-1 and TRBJ2-2, the full variable domain reads KAGVTQTPRYLIKTRGQQVTLSCSPISGHRSVSWYQQTPGQGLQFLFEYFSETQRNKGNFPGRFSGRQFSNSRSEMNVSTLELGDSALYLCASTPAGSNTGELFFGEGSRLTVL.